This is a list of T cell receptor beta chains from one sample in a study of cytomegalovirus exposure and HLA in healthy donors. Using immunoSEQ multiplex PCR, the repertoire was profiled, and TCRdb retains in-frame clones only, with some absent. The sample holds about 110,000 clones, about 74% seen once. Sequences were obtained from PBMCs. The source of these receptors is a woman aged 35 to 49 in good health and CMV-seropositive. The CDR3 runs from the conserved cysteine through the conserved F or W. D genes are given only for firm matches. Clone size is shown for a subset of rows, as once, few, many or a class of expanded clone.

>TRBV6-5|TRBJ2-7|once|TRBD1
CASSRYRGPYEQYF
TGTGCCAGCAGCAGGTACAGGGGGCCTTACGAGCAGTACTTC
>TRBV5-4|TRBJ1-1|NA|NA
CASSRPGPQGATEAFF
TGTGCCAGCAGCCGCCCCGGCCCACAGGGAGCCACTGAAGCTTTCTTT
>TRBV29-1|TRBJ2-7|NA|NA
CSVDRAYKSYEQYF
TGCAGCGTTGACAGGGCCTATAAGTCCTACGAGCAGTACTTC
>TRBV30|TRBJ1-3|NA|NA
CAWSAGDGNTIYF
TGTGCCTGGAGTGCAGGGGACGGAAACACCATATATTTT
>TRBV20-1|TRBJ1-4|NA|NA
CSASEAEKLFF
TGCAGTGCTAGCGAGGCGGAAAAACTGTTTTTT
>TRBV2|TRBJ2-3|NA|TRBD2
CASTRTSGHTDTQYF
TGTGCCTCTACCAGGACTAGCGGGCACACAGATACGCAGTATTTT
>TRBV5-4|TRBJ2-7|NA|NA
CASSFGQGSYEQYF
TGTGCCAGCAGCTTTGGGCAGGGATCCTACGAGCAGTACTTC
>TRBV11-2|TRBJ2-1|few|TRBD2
CASSSLAGLYNEQFF
TGTGCCAGCAGCTCTCTAGCGGGGCTATACAATGAGCAGTTCTTC
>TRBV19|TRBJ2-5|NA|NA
CASSIGSGQETQYF
TGTGCCAGTAGTATAGGTAGCGGTCAAGAGACCCAGTACTTC
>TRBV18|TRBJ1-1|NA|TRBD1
CASSPRGDSLNTEAFF
TGTGCCAGCTCCCCACGCGGGGACAGCTTGAACACTGAAGCTTTCTTT
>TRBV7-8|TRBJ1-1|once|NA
CASSAGTVSTMNTEAFF
TGTGCCAGCAGCGCGGGGACGGTTAGTACCATGAACACTGAAGCTTTCTTT
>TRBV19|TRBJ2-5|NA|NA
CASSIGGGMFETQYF
TGTGCCAGTAGTATAGGCGGCGGCATGTTCGAGACCCAGTACTTC
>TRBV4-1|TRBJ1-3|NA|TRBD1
CASSQDIQGASGNTIYF
TGCGCCAGCAGCCAAGATATCCAGGGGGCCTCTGGAAACACCATATATTTT
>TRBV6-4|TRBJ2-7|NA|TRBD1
CASRRDSNSYEQYF
TGTGCCAGCAGACGGGACAGTAACTCCTACGAGCAGTACTTC
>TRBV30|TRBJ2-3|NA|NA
CAWSVLGRLTDTQYF
TGTGCCTGGAGTGTACTGGGCAGGCTCACAGATACGCAGTATTTT
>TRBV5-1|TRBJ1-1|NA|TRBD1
CASSLAGTGGGYTEAFF
TGCGCCAGCAGCTTGGCCGGGACAGGGGGAGGATACACTGAAGCTTTCTTT
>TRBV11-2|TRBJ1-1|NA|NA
CASSLGRRNTEAFF
TGTGCCAGCAGCTTAGGACGGAGAAACACTGAAGCTTTCTTT
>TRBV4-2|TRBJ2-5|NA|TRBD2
CASSSGTSGGRGETQYF
TGTGCCAGCAGCTCCGGGACTAGCGGGGGCCGGGGGGAGACCCAGTACTTC
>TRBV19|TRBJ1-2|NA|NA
CACGKLGYGYTF
TGTGCCTGCGGGAAGTTAGGCTATGGCTACACCTTC
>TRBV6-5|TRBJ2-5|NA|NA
CASSSTRGETQYF
TGTGCCAGCAGTAGTACTAGGGGGGAGACCCAGTACTTC
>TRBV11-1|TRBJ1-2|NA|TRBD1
CASSAGGKHGYTF
TGTGCCAGCAGCGCAGGGGGCAAGCATGGCTACACCTTC
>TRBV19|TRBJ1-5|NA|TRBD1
CASSTRGTGGNQPQHF
TGTGCCAGTAGTACCCGGGGGACAGGGGGCAATCAGCCCCAGCATTTT
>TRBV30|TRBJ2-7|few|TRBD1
CAWSTGTGSFDEQYF
TGTGCCTGGAGTACCGGGACAGGGTCTTTTGACGAGCAGTACTTC
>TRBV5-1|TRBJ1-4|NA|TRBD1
CASSSGGEKLFF
TGCGCCAGCAGCTCAGGGGGGGAAAAACTGTTTTTT
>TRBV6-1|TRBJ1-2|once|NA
CASSELQYGYTF
TGTGCCAGCAGTGAATTGCAGTATGGCTACACCTTC
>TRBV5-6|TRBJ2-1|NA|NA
CASSLGHTSYNEQFF
TGTGCCAGCAGCTTGGGGCATACCTCCTACAATGAGCAGTTCTTC
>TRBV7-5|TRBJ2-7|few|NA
CARSHDSGQGALHYEQYF
TGTGCCAGAAGCCATGACTCCGGACAGGGGGCCCTCCACTACGAGCAGTACTTC
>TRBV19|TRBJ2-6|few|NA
CASSRGSGANVLTF
TGTGCCAGTAGTCGCGGCTCTGGGGCCAACGTCCTGACTTTC
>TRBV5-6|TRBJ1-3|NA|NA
CASSLAGSLSGNTIYF
TGTGCCAGCAGCTTGGCGGGGAGCCTCTCTGGAAACACCATATATTTT
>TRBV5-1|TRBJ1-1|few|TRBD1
CASSLEGATEAFF
TGCGCCAGCAGCTTGGAGGGGGCTACTGAAGCTTTCTTT
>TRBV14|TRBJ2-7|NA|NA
CASSQGPIPTYEQYF
TGTGCCAGCAGCCAGGGCCCTATCCCTACCTACGAGCAGTACTTC
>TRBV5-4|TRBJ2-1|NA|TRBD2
CASSPGGNSGGDNEQFF
TGTGCCAGCAGCCCCGGCGGGAATAGCGGGGGGGATAATGAGCAGTTCTTC
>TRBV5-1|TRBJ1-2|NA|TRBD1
CASSRGQGEGYTF
TGCGCCAGCAGTAGAGGACAGGGAGAGGGCTACACCTTC
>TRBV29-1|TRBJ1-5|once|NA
CSVRLGGNQPQHF
TGCAGCGTTCGATTGGGAGGTAATCAGCCCCAGCATTTT
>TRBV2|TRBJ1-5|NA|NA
CASSPGPNQPQHF
TGTGCCAGCAGTCCAGGGCCCAATCAGCCCCAGCATTTT
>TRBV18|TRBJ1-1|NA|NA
CASSPQEGNTEAFF
TGTGCCAGCTCACCGCAGGAGGGGAACACTGAAGCTTTCTTT
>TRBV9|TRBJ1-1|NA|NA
CASSARSGSMNTEAFF
TGTGCCAGCAGCGCGAGGAGTGGCAGTATGAACACTGAAGCTTTCTTT
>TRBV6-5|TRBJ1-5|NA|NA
CASSYSTQGNQPQHF
TGTGCCAGCAGTTACTCGACGCAGGGTAATCAGCCCCAGCATTTT
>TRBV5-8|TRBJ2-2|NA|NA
CASSSGRTSNTGELFF
TGTGCCAGCAGCTCCGGACGGACATCGAACACCGGGGAGCTGTTTTTT
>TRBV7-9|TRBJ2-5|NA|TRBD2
CASSGKKSLAGGQGTQYF
TGTGCCAGCAGCGGAAAGAAGAGCCTAGCGGGGGGCCAAGGGACCCAGTACTTC
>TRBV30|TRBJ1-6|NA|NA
CAWSFRDYNSPLHF
TGTGCCTGGAGCTTCAGGGACTATAATTCACCCCTCCACTTT
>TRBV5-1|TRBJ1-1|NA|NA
CASSLERQTEAFF
TGCGCCAGCAGCTTGGAGCGACAGACAGAAGCTTTCTTT
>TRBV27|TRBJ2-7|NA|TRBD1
CASSPSGQGIYEQYF
TGTGCCAGCAGTCCCTCGGGACAGGGCATCTACGAGCAGTACTTC
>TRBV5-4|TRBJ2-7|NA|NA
CASSFFGTPRWEQYF
TGTGCCAGCAGCTTTTTTGGGACACCTCGGTGGGAGCAGTACTTC
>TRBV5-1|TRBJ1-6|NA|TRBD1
CASTISAGGDSPLHF
TGCGCCAGCACAATTAGCGCAGGGGGCGATTCACCCCTCCACTTT
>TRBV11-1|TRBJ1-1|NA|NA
CASSLFSAGVNTEAFF
TGTGCCAGCAGCTTGTTTTCTGCAGGTGTGAACACTGAAGCTTTCTTT
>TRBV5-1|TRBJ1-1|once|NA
CASSLAPVNTEAFF
TGCGCCAGCAGCTTGGCGCCGGTAAACACTGAAGCTTTCTTT
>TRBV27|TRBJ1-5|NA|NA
CASSFVGSQPQHF
TGTGCCAGCAGTTTTGTAGGGAGTCAGCCCCAGCATTTT
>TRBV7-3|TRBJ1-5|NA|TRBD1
CASSLGVERGLVQPQHF
TGTGCCAGCAGCTTAGGCGTCGAGAGGGGGCTTGTTCAGCCCCAGCATTTT
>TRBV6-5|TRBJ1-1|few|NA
CASSLQVTNTEAFF
TGTGCCAGCAGTTTACAGGTTACGAACACTGAAGCTTTCTTT
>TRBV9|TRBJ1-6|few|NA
CASSVARVGSPLHF
TGTGCCAGCAGCGTAGCCAGGGTTGGGTCACCCCTCCACTTT
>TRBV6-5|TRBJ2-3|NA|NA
CASSYSARNTQYF
TGTGCCAGCAGTTACTCAGCCAGGAATACGCAGTATTTT
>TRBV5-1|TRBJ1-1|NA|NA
CASSLESGGLNTEAFF
TGCGCCAGCAGCTTGGAGTCGGGGGGCTTGAACACTGAAGCTTTCTTT